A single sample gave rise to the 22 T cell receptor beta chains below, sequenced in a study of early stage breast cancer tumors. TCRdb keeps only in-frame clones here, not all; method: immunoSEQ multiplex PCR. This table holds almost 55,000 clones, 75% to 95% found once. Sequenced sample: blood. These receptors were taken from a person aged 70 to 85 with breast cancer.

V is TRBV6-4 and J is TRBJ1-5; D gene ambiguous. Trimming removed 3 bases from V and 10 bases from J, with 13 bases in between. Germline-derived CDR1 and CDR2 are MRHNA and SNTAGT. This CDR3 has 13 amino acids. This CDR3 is CASSETRGSPQHF. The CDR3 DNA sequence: TGTGCCAGCAGTGAGACGCGAGGGAGCCCCCAGCATTTT.

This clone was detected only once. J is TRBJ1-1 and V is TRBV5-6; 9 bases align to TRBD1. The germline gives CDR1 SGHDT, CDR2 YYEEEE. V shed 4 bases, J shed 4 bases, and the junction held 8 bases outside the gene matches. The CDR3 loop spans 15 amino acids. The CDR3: CASSVLQGAGTEAFF. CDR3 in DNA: TGTGCCAGCAGCGTACTACAGGGGGCAGGCACTGAAGCTTTCTTT.

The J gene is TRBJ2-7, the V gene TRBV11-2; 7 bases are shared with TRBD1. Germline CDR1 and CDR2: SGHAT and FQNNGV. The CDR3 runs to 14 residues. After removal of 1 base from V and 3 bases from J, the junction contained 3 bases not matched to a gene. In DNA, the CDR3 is TGTGCCAGCAGCTTAGCGACAGGGCGCTACGAGCAGTACTTC. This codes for CASSLATGRYEQYF. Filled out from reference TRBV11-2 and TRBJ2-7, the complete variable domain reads EAGVAQSPRYKIIEKRQSVAFWCNPISGHATLYWYQQILGQGPKLLIQFQNNGVVDDSQLPKDRFSAERLKGVDSTLKIQPAKLEDSAVYLCASSLATGRYEQYFGPGTRLTVT.

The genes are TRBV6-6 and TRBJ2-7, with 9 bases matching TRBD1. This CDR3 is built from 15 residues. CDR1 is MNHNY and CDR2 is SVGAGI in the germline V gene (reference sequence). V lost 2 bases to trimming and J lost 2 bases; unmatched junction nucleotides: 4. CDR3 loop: CASSYHRDRAYEQYF. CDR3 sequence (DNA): TGTGCCAGCAGTTACCACCGGGACAGGGCCTACGAGCAGTACTTC.

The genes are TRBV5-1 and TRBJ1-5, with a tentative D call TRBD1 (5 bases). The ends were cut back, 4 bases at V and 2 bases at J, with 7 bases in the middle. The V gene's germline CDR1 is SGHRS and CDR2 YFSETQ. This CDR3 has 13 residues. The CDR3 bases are TGCGCCAGCAGCATACAGGGCAATCAGCCCCAGCATTTT. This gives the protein CASSIQGNQPQHF.

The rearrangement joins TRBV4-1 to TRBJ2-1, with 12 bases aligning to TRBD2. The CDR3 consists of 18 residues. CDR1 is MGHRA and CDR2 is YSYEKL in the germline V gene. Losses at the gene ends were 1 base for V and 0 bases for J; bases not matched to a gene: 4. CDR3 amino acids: CASSQARLAGVSYNEQFF. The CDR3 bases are TGCGCCAGCAGCCAAGCGAGACTAGCGGGGGTCTCCTACAATGAGCAGTTCTTC.

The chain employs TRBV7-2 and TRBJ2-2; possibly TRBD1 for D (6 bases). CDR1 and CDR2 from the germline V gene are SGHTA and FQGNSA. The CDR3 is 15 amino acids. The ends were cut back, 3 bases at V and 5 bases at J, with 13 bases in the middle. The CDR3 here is CASSFAGAGTGELFF. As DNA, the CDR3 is TGTGCCAGCAGCTTTGCAGGGGCAGGGACCGGGGAGCTGTTTTTT.

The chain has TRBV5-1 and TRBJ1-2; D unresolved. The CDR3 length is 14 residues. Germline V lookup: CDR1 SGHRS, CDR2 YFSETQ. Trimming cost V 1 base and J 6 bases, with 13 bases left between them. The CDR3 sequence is CASSLIEERHGYTF. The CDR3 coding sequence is TGCGCCAGCAGCTTGATTGAGGAGCGGCATGGCTACACCTTC.

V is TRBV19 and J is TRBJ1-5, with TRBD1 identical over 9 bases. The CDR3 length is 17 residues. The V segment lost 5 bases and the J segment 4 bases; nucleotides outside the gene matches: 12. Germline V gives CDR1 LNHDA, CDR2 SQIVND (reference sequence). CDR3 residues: CASSPRTGDGSNQPQHF. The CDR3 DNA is TGTGCCAGTAGTCCAAGGACAGGGGACGGCTCGAATCAGCCCCAGCATTTT.

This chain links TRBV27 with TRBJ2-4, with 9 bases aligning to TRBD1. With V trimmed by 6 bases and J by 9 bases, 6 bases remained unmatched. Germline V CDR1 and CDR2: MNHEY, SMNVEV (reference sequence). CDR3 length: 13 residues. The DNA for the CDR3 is TGTGCCAGCAGGTCCGGGACAGGGAGCATTCAGTACTTC. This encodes CASRSGTGSIQYF.

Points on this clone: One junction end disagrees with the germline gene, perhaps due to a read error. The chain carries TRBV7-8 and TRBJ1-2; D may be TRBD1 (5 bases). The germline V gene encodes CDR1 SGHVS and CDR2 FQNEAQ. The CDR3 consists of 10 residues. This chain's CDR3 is CASSGQLLLF. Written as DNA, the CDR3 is TGTGCCAGCAGCGGACAATTACTCCTCTTC.

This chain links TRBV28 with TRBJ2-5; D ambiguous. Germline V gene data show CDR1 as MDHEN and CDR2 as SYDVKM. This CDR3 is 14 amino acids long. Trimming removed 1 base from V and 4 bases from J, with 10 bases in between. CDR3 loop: CASSLSLPLETQYF. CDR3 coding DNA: TGTGCCAGCAGTTTATCTCTCCCCCTAGAGACCCAGTACTTC.

In DNA form, the CDR3 reads TGTGCCAGCAGCGTAGGAAGTACGGGGAGGACAGGGACCACAGATACGCAGTATTTT. This codes for CASSVGSTGRTGTTDTQYF. The V and J genes are TRBV9 and TRBJ2-3; 8 nucleotides line up with TRBD1. The CDR3 is 19 amino acids. Looked up from germline, CDR1 is SGDLS and CDR2 is YYNGEE. Trimming cost V 0 bases and J 2 bases; bases outside gene matches: 14.

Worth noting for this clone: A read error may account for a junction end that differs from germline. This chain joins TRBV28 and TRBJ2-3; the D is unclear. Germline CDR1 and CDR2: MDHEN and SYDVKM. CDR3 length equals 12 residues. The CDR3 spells CASSDQNRRFLF. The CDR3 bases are TGTGCCAGCAGTGACCAAAATCGGCGGTTTCTGTTT.

CDR3 in DNA: TGCGCCAGCAGCTGGGCAGGGGGCGGTCAGCCCCAGCATTTT. It translates to CASSWAGGGQPQHF. This chain joins TRBV5-1 and TRBJ1-5, with 8 bases identical to TRBD1. This CDR3 region has 14 residues. The V gene's germline CDR1 is SGHRS and CDR2 YFSETQ. Trimming at V came to 3 bases and at J to 6 bases, leaving 5 bases not matched to a gene.

The CDR3 DNA reads TGTGCCAGCAGTGGCTTACATCGGGCAGGGGTGGGCGAGCAGTACTTC. Amino acids: CASSGLHRAGVGEQYF. This chain uses TRBV6-1 with TRBJ2-7; D perhaps matches TRBD1 (6 bases). The CDR3 length is 16 residues. Germline V gene data show CDR1 as MNHNS and CDR2 as SASEGT. V lost 4 bases, J lost 6 bases, and 22 bases lay in between.

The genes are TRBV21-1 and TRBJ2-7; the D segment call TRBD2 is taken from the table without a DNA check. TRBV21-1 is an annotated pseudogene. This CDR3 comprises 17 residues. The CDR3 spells CASSEPGLALSSYEQYF. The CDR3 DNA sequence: TGTGCCAGCAGCGAACCGGGACTAGCGCTTAGCTCCTACGAGCAGTACTTC.

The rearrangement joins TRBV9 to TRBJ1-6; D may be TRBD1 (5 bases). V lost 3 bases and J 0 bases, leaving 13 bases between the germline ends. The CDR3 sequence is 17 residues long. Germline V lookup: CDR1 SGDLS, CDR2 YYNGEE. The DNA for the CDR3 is TGTGCCAGCAGCGCCGCGGGGGGACCCTCCTATAATTCACCCCTCCACTTT. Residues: CASSAAGGPSYNSPLHF.

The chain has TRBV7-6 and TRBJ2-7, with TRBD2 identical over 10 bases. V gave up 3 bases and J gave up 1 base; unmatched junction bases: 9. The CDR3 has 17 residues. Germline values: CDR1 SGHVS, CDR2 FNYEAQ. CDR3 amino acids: CASSLASGRAKSYEQYF. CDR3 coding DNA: TGTGCCAGCAGCTTGGCAAGCGGGAGGGCCAAGTCCTACGAGCAGTACTTC. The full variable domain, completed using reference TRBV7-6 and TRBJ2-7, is GAGVSQSPRYKVTKRGQDVALRCDPISGHVSLYWYRQALGQGPEFLTYFNYEAQQDKSGLPNDRFSAERPEGSISTLTIQRTEQRDSAMYRCASSLASGRAKSYEQYFGPGTRLTVT.

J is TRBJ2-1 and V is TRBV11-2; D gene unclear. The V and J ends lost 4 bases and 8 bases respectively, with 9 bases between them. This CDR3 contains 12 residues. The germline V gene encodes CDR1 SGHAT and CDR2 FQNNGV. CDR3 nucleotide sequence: TGTGCCAGCAGCTCGGAGACGGATGAGCAGTTCTTC. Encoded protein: CASSSETDEQFF.

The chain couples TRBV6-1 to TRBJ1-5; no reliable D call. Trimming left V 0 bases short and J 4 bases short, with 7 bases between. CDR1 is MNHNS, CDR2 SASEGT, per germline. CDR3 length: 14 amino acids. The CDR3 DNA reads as TGTGCCAGCAGTGAAGCGGCCGGGAATCAGCCCCAGCATTTT. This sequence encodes CASSEAAGNQPQHF.

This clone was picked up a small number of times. The CDR3, as DNA: TGTGCCAGCAGGGAGGGTATGAACACTGAAGCTTTCTTT. Its protein is CASREGMNTEAFF. This rearrangement joins TRBV7-2 to TRBJ1-1; D not resolved. This CDR3 has 13 amino acids. V was trimmed by 6 bases and J by 0 bases, leaving 8 bases between them. Germline V gene lookup returns CDR1 SGHTA and CDR2 FQGNSA.